One and the same sample provided the 19 T cell receptor beta chains below, sequenced in a study of T cells after yellow fever vaccination. In TCRdb, the 5' RACE reads were re-called with MiXCR into one record per CDR3 protein. The sample includes 110,000 to 150,000 distinct CDR3 sequences, around 6.3% of them seen just once. The specimen was CD4+ T cells sorted from PBMCs, collected 10 days after the yellow fever booster vaccination. Source of these receptors: a man between 25 and 39 years old who received the YFV17D yellow fever vaccine.

This chain uses TRBV18 with TRBJ2-3, with D perhaps TRBD2 (5 bases). V was trimmed by 3 bases and J by 0 bases, leaving 7 bases between them. This CDR3 has 14 amino acids. Germline V gives CDR1 KGHSH, CDR2 LQKENI. The CDR3 spells CASSPRVSTDTQYF. In nucleotides, the CDR3 is TGTGCCAGCTCACCGAGGGTGAGCACAGATACGCAGTATTTT.

This clonotype was detected ten times or more. This chain connects TRBV20-1 to TRBJ2-2, with 9 bases lining up with TRBD2. Germline values: CDR1 DFQATT, CDR2 SNEGSKA (reference sequence). V was pared by 0 bases and J by 4 bases, with 15 bases of the junction left unmatched. The CDR3 has 19 amino acids. CDR3 loop: CSARDQASGMTPTTGELFF. CDR3 sequence (DNA): TGCAGTGCTAGAGATCAGGCTAGCGGGATGACTCCAACCACCGGGGAGCTGTTTTTT.

This clonotype occurred many times. The chain has TRBV7-9 and TRBJ2-7, with TRBD1 matching 7 bases. The CDR3 totals 15 residues. Trimming removed 5 bases from V and 3 bases from J; junction bases left unmatched: 10. Germline V gene data show CDR1 as SEHNR and CDR2 as FQNEAQ (reference sequence). CDR3 residues: CASSLTGPTNYEQYF. The DNA of the CDR3 is TGTGCCAGCAGCCTGACAGGGCCCACAAACTACGAGCAGTACTTC.

Many counts were recorded for this clonotype. In DNA form, the CDR3 reads TGTGCCAGCAGCGTAAGAGGGGGCGCGGAGACCCAGTACTTC. Its translation: CASSVRGGAETQYF. The rearrangement uses TRBV12-3 or TRBV12-4 and TRBJ2-5; 7 bases agree with TRBD1. V gave up 6 bases and J gave up 5 bases; unmatched junction bases: 9. The CDR3 totals 14 residues.

As regards this clonotype: Possible read error: a much larger clone is one base away. The V gene is TRBV20-1, the J gene TRBJ1-3; D call uncertain. The CDR3 loop spans 11 amino acids. The V gene's germline CDR1 is DFQATT and CDR2 SNEGSKA (reference sequence). DNA of the CDR3: TGCATAGCGGGGTCTGGAAACACCATATATTTT. Amino acid sequence: CIAGSGNTIYF.

This clonotype occurred many times. The chain is built from TRBV5-1 and TRBJ2-1; no definite D call. The ends were cut back, 0 bases at V and 7 bases at J, with 5 bases in the middle. The germline gives CDR1 SGHRS, CDR2 YFSETQ. CDR3 length equals 12 residues. The CDR3 coding sequence is TGCGCCAGCAGCTTGGATCAAAATGAGCAGTTCTTC. It encodes CASSLDQNEQFF.

This clonotype was detected ten times or more. V is TRBV19 and J is TRBJ2-3; D is perhaps TRBD1 (6 bases). The CDR3 extends over 15 amino acids. CDR1 and CDR2 from the germline V gene are LNHDA and SQIVND (reference sequence). CDR3 residues: CVHGTPQRTTDTQYF. CDR3 bases: TGTGTCCACGGGACACCCCAGCGGACCACAGATACGCAGTATTTT. The variable domain in full, with the rest retrieved from reference TRBV19 and TRBJ2-3, is DGGITQSPKYLFRKEGQNVTLSCEQNLNHDAMYWYRQDPGQGLRLIYYSQIVNDFQKGDIAEGYSVSREKKESFPLTVTSAQKNPTAFYLCVHGTPQRTTDTQYFGPGTRLTVL.

This clonotype was found many times. The rearrangement links TRBV6-1 to TRBJ1-1; no definite D call. CDR3 length equals 13 residues. Germline loops: CDR1 MNHNS, CDR2 SASEGT. V lost 6 bases to trimming and J lost 7 bases, with 15 bases between them. CDR3 residues: CASSRREGLEAFF. The CDR3 region has the DNA TGTGCCAGCAGCCGACGGGAAGGACTTGAAGCTTTCTTT.

This clonotype was seen ten or more times. The V call is TRBV20-1, the J call TRBJ2-2; D is unresolved. CDR1 is DFQATT, CDR2 SNEGSKA, per germline (reference sequence). The CDR3 length is 14 residues. V was clipped by 3 bases and J by 4 bases, with 12 bases between them. The CDR3 nucleotides are TGCAGTGCTAGTAACGGGTTCTCCACCGGGGAGCTGTTTTTT. It is translated as CSASNGFSTGELFF.

The sample holds many counts of this clonotype. The genes are TRBV5-1 and TRBJ2-1; 8 bases map to TRBD1. CDR3 size: 15 residues. Germline V gene lookup returns CDR1 SGHRS and CDR2 YFSETQ. V gave up 0 bases and J gave up 6 bases; unmatched junction bases: 5. CDR3 nucleotides: TGCGCCAGCAGCTTGGAGGGACAGGCCCCCAATGAGCAGTTCTTC. It encodes CASSLEGQAPNEQFF.

This clonotype came up many times. The chain uses TRBV7-6 and TRBJ2-5; TRBD2 aligns across 9 bases. Losses at the gene ends were 1 base for V and 5 bases for J; bases not matched to a gene: 2. Germline-derived CDR1 and CDR2 are SGHVS and FNYEAQ. The CDR3 totals 14 residues. The CDR3 loop is CASSLVSGRETQYF. CDR3 bases: TGTGCCAGCAGCTTAGTAAGCGGGAGGGAGACCCAGTACTTC.

The rearrangement links TRBV7-1 to TRBJ1-1; D is undetermined. TRBV7-1 is marked as an open reading frame, function uncertain. V shed 8 bases and J shed 10 bases, with 32 bases lying between them. The CDR3 runs 17 residues. The CDR3 spells CASGPGVLCGALIGAFF. The CDR3 DNA reads as TGTGCCAGCGGCCCTGGGGTCCTCTGCGGTGCCTTAATCGGAGCTTTCTTT.

This clonotype appeared many times. The chain employs TRBV30 and TRBJ2-5; D may be TRBD2 (5 bases). The CDR3 runs to 12 residues. Germline V gene sequence: CDR1 GTSNPN, CDR2 SVGIG (reference sequence). V lost 3 bases to trimming and J lost 1 base, with 6 bases between them. In DNA form, the CDR3 reads TGTGCCTGGAGCACTAGCCAAGAGACCCAGTACTTC. It translates to CAWSTSQETQYF.

This clonotype was counted ten times or more. This chain links TRBV28 with TRBJ1-5; D is ambiguous. V lost 10 bases and J lost 9, with 10 bases in between. This CDR3 comprises 10 residues. Germline lookup yields CDR1 MDHEN and CDR2 SYDVKM. For the CDR3, the DNA is TGTGCCACCTCCACTGGGCCCCAGCATTTT. It encodes CATSTGPQHF.

This clonotype was observed at least ten times. This chain uses TRBV7-3 with TRBJ2-2; D gene unclear. There are 13 residues in the CDR3. V shed 1 base and J shed 6 bases, with 6 bases lying between them. The germline CDR1 and CDR2 sequences are SGHTA and FQGTGA. The CDR3 loop is CASSLNGPGELFF. The CDR3 nucleotides are TGTGCCAGCAGCTTAAATGGTCCCGGGGAGCTGTTTTTT.

This clonotype occurred many times. The chain links TRBV15 to TRBJ2-3, with TRBD2 matching 7 bases. Trimming removed 3 bases from V and 3 bases from J; junction bases left unmatched: 18. The germline CDR1 and CDR2 sequences are LNHNV and YYDKDF (reference sequence). The CDR3 covers 19 residues. CDR3 sequence reads: CATSSGSFVRGGWTDTQYF. In DNA, the CDR3 is TGTGCCACCAGCAGCGGAAGTTTTGTCCGGGGAGGGTGGACAGATACGCAGTATTTT.

At least ten counts were recorded for this clonotype. The J gene is TRBJ2-1, the V gene TRBV2; D unclear. Germline V lookup: CDR1 SNHLY, CDR2 FYNNEI. The V end lost 7 bases, the J end lost 12 bases, and 4 bases lay between the germline ends. This CDR3 contains 8 residues. The CDR3 coding sequence is TGTGCCAGCAACCTGCAGTTCTTC. This gives the protein CASNLQFF.

This clonotype was detected many times. This chain uses TRBV7-2 with TRBJ2-5, with unresolved D. The CDR3 is 12 residues long. Germline values: CDR1 SGHTA, CDR2 FQGNSA. Trimming shortened V by 5 bases and J by 5 bases, and 9 bases separated the two germline ends. CDR3 nucleotide sequence: TGTGCCAGCAGCCCTCAAAGGGAGACCCAGTACTTC. Encoded protein: CASSPQRETQYF.

At least ten counts were recorded for this clonotype. The rearrangement uses TRBV9 and TRBJ1-5, with 7 bases that match TRBD1. The CDR3 runs to 14 residues. The V gene's germline CDR1 is SGDLS and CDR2 YYNGEE. Trimming removed 2 bases from V and 2 bases from J; junction bases left unmatched: 1. The CDR3 DNA is TGTGCCAGCAGCGTTCAGGGGGGCAATCAGCCCCAGCATTTT. It specifies CASSVQGGNQPQHF.